A single T cell receptor (beta chain) is shown here with its context. The CDR3 length is 13 residues. V gave up 1 base and J gave up 7 bases, with 8 bases separating them. Looked up from germline, CDR1 is SGHRS and CDR2 is YFSETQ. Per the original methods: How many nucleated cells were present was estimated from reference gene primer amplification. Method: immunoSEQ multiplex PCR; TCRdb's copy keeps in-frame clones and lacks some. The V and J calls and clone size were taken over from that table, and D and trimming were inferred from the DNA. The table shows 98,000 or so clones, with 71% occurring only once. The sample comes from a study of blood T cell repertoires in COVID-19. Across the study: Samples of COVID-19 (acute and convalescent) were obtained from the United States, Italy and Spain. In each case, the material was cDNA or gDNA derived from T cells, B-cell-depleted T cells, or PBMCs.

The material sequenced was peripheral blood. The rearrangement links TRBV5-1 to TRBJ2-2, with D uncertain. This sequence originates from a woman aged 40 to 55 with acute or convalescent COVID-19. CDR3: CASSLTVSGELFF. CDR3 nucleotide sequence: TGCGCCAGCAGCTTGACGGTTAGCGGGGAGCTGTTTTTT.